A single sample is the source of the 19 T cell receptor beta chains below, sequenced in a study of T cell changes during pregnancy in multiple sclerosis. The assay was immunoSEQ multiplex PCR, and TCRdb's table has in-frame clones only and misses some. Of fewer than 65,000 clones listed, 93% are singletons. The sample was peripheral blood, taken in the second trimester of pregnancy. The receptors shown here come from a female donor with multiple sclerosis, enrolled in a pregnancy study.

The CDR3, as DNA: TGTGCCAGCAGTTTAGGACAGGGCAGTGAAAAACTGTTTTTT. It specifies CASSLGQGSEKLFF. The V gene is TRBV6-6, the J gene TRBJ1-4; TRBD1 matches 8 bases. Germline V gene data show CDR1 as MNHNY and CDR2 as SVGAGI (reference sequence). The V and J ends lost 4 bases and 7 bases, in that order; junction bases with no gene match: 5. This CDR3 contains 14 residues.

V usage is TRBV6-1 and J usage is TRBJ2-1, with D perhaps matching TRBD1 (5 bases). Deletions cut 7 bases from V and 2 bases from J, with 15 bases between. Germline CDR1 and CDR2: MNHNS and SASEGT. The CDR3 length is 15 residues. The CDR3 DNA sequence: TGTGCCAGCACAATACTGACAGCTACCTACAATGAGCAGTTCTTC. Its protein product is CASTILTATYNEQFF.

The chain carries TRBV15 and TRBJ1-4; no clear D gene. V was trimmed by 6 bases and J by 5 bases, leaving 13 bases between them. The CDR3 covers 14 residues. Germline V gene data show CDR1 as LNHNV and CDR2 as YYDKDF (reference sequence). CDR3 bases: TGTGCCACCAGTTCCCAGGCTGAGAATGAAAAACTGTTTTTT. It is translated as CATSSQAENEKLFF.

This chain uses TRBV5-5 with TRBJ2-2, with 8 bases fitting TRBD1. The V gene end was trimmed by 6 bases and the J gene end by 7 bases; junction bases not matched to a gene: 5. This CDR3 contains 13 residues. The germline V gene encodes CDR1 SGHKS and CDR2 YYEKEE (reference sequence). CDR3 sequence reads: CASTGGINGELFF. The CDR3 DNA reads as TGTGCCAGCACAGGGGGCATAAACGGGGAGCTGTTTTTT.

The rearrangement joins TRBV7-9 to TRBJ1-2; 8 bases match TRBD1. J was trimmed by 4 bases and V by 5 bases; bases with no gene match: 6. This CDR3 region has 14 residues. CDR1 is SEHNR, CDR2 FQNEAQ, per germline (reference sequence). The CDR3 sequence: CASSPQQGVYGYTF. The CDR3 DNA reads TGTGCCAGCAGCCCCCAACAGGGGGTCTATGGCTACACCTTC.

The chain couples TRBV5-1 to TRBJ2-3; tentatively, D is TRBD2 (6 bases). This CDR3 comprises 15 residues. Germline values: CDR1 SGHRS, CDR2 YFSETQ. V was pared by 1 base and J by 4 bases, with 13 bases between. DNA for the CDR3: TGCGCCAGCAGCTTGAAGGCGGGGAGTGCAGATACGCAGTATTTT. Protein sequence: CASSLKAGSADTQYF.

The sample holds one count of this clone. The V call is TRBV2, the J call TRBJ2-7; 9 nucleotides align to TRBD2. V shed 1 base and J 2 bases; nucleotides not matched to a gene: 3. Germline V lookup: CDR1 SNHLY, CDR2 FYNNEI. The CDR3 is 15 residues long. DNA for the CDR3: TGTGCCAGCAGTGAAGGCTCTAGCGGGGCCTACGAGCAGTACTTC. The encoded protein is CASSEGSSGAYEQYF. The full variable domain, rest sourced from reference TRBV2 and TRBJ2-7, is EPEVTQTPSHQVTQMGQEVILRCVPISNHLYFYWYRQILGQKVEFLVSFYNNEISEKSEIFDDQFSVERPDGSNFTLKIRSTKLEDSAMYFCASSEGSSGAYEQYFGPGTRLTVT.

This chain connects TRBV9 to TRBJ2-1; a weak D match, TRBD1 (5 bases). Trimming left V 0 bases short and J 10 bases short, with 11 bases between. The germline gives CDR1 SGDLS, CDR2 YYNGEE. The CDR3 is made up of 13 amino acids. DNA of the CDR3: TGTGCCAGCAGCGTAGTGATAGGGGTCGAGCAGTTCTTC. Its protein is CASSVVIGVEQFF.

The table lists this clone with a count of one. The chain carries TRBV7-8 and TRBJ2-1, with D hard to call. CDR1 is SGHVS, CDR2 FQNEAQ, per germline. The CDR3 consists of 14 residues. Trimming cost V 1 base and J 5 bases, with 9 bases left between them. The chain's CDR3 is CASSLVGRNNEQFF. The CDR3 DNA reads TGTGCCAGCAGCTTAGTTGGCAGAAACAATGAGCAGTTCTTC.

This chain joins TRBV27 and TRBJ2-7; the match to TRBD1 covers 8 bases. V was pared by 6 bases and J by 0 bases, with 28 bases of the junction left unmatched. CDR3 size: 22 residues. Germline values: CDR1 MNHEY, CDR2 SMNVEV (reference sequence). CDR3 region: CASSSRTGWRVGTPRSSYEQYF. The DNA for the CDR3 is TGTGCCAGCAGCTCGCGGACAGGGTGGCGGGTTGGGACCCCCAGGAGCTCCTACGAGCAGTACTTC.

The chain has TRBV10-3 and TRBJ1-2; D might be TRBD1 (5 bases). V shed 3 bases and J shed 1 base, with 9 bases lying between them. Germline V gene data show CDR1 as ENHRY and CDR2 as SYGVKD. The CDR3 spans 14 residues. The CDR3 nucleotides read TGTGCCATCAGTGACCAGGGCCTTAACTATGGCTACACCTTC. This gives the protein CAISDQGLNYGYTF.

The chain links TRBV5-4 to TRBJ2-2; TRBD2 matches at 13 bases. Germline CDR1 reads SGHNT; CDR2 reads YYREEE (reference sequence). The CDR3 is made up of 16 amino acids. The V segment lost 4 bases and the J segment 3 bases; nucleotides outside the gene matches: 3. CDR3 coding DNA: TGTGCCAGCAGCCCGGGACTAGCGGGATACACCGGGGAGCTGTTTTTT. Residues: CASSPGLAGYTGELFF.

The rearrangement links TRBV5-1 to TRBJ2-7; D perhaps matches TRBD1 (6 bases). CDR1 is SGHRS, CDR2 YFSETQ, per germline. With 4 bases removed from V and 3 bases from J, the gap between germline ends came to 14 bases. The CDR3 is made up of 14 amino acids. The CDR3 loop is CASSVSAGVYEQYF. The DNA of the CDR3 is TGCGCCAGCAGCGTTTCGGCAGGGGTCTACGAGCAGTACTTC.

DNA for the CDR3: TGTGCCAGCAGCTTAGCTCCGGGACAGGCAACTAATGAAAAACTGTTTTTT. As protein: CASSLAPGQATNEKLFF. V is TRBV7-9 and J is TRBJ1-4; 8 bases fit TRBD1. V shed 0 bases and J 0 bases; nucleotides not matched to a gene: 3. In germline, CDR1 is SEHNR, CDR2 FQNEAQ (reference sequence). This CDR3 is 17 amino acids long.

This clone came up once. The CDR3, as DNA: TGTGCCAGCAGCGGGGGACAGGGAGTGGATGAAAAACTGTTTTTT. This codes for CASSGGQGVDEKLFF. The chain links TRBV14 to TRBJ1-4; 9 bases agree with TRBD1. Germline V gene data show CDR1 as SGHDN and CDR2 as FVKESK. The CDR3 sequence is 15 residues long. V lost 5 bases and J lost 6; bases outside the gene matches: 7.

This rearrangement joins TRBV7-6 to TRBJ2-5; TRBD1 might be the D (7 bases). Germline CDR1 SGHVS, CDR2 FNYEAQ. This CDR3 is built from 19 residues. Trimming left V 1 base short and J 3 bases short, with 24 bases between. CDR3 region: CASSLGGGHRRSGEETQYF. Written as DNA, the CDR3 is TGTGCCAGCAGCTTAGGAGGGGGCCACAGGAGGTCGGGGGAAGAGACCCAGTACTTC. Full variable domain (rest looked up from reference TRBV7-6 and TRBJ2-5): GAGVSQSPRYKVTKRGQDVALRCDPISGHVSLYWYRQALGQGPEFLTYFNYEAQQDKSGLPNDRFSAERPEGSISTLTIQRTEQRDSAMYRCASSLGGGHRRSGEETQYFGPGTRLLVL.

This chain links TRBV6-1 with TRBJ1-2, with 12 bases fitting TRBD1. CDR3 size: 17 residues. Germline values: CDR1 MNHNS, CDR2 SASEGT. V dropped 4 bases and J dropped 1; count of bases not matched to a gene: 7. CDR3 bases: TGTGCCAGCAGTGCCGGGACAGGGGGCCGTCTTAACTATGGCTACACCTTC. Its translation: CASSAGTGGRLNYGYTF.

The rearrangement links TRBV5-1 to TRBJ2-5; 7 bases are shared with TRBD1. Germline values: CDR1 SGHRS, CDR2 YFSETQ. The J segment lost 5 bases and the V segment lost 0 bases, leaving 4 bases of the junction unmatched. The CDR3 is 14 amino acids. The CDR3 loop is CASSLEGARETQYF. For the CDR3, the DNA is TGCGCCAGCAGCTTGGAGGGGGCGCGGGAGACCCAGTACTTC.

This clone occurred once. The V and J genes are TRBV9 and TRBJ2-7, with 7 bases that match TRBD2. The CDR3 has 14 residues. Germline CDR1 SGDLS, CDR2 YYNGEE. With 2 bases clipped from V and 4 bases from J, the junction kept 6 bases outside the gene matches. The CDR3 nucleotides read TGTGCCAGCAGCGTTGGACTAGTGGGTTACGAGCAGTACTTC. Translation: CASSVGLVGYEQYF.